Each of the 30 T cell receptor beta chains below was sequenced from the same sample in a study of breast tumors, draining lymph nodes, adjacent tissues listed by TCRdb under 2016. Library preparation used multiplex PCR. Data came from an Illumina HiSeq 2000. TCRdb ran its own pipeline on the public reads, namely fastp trimming at Q25 and MiXCR clone calling, and kept in-frame beta chains. Each entry merges the rows of one CDR3 protein and shows their most common DNA and genes. Across this sample there are about 14,000 distinct CDR3 sequences, with more than 50% seen only once. The ten largest clones take up roughly 30% of the sample. The sequenced sample was tumor-adjacent breast tissue. The receptors were gathered from a female donor with breast cancer. Some clones in this sample may be carry-over from other donors' samples.

The rearrangement uses TRBV20-1 and TRBJ2-1, with 11 nucleotides matching TRBD2. The germline V gene encodes CDR1 DFQATT and CDR2 SNEGSKA (reference sequence). V was pared by 0 bases and J by 5 bases, with 3 bases of the junction left unmatched. This CDR3 region has 15 residues. Here the CDR3 reads CSARDWGLADNEQFF. CDR3 coding DNA: TGCAGTGCTAGAGATTGGGGACTAGCGGACAATGAGCAGTTCTTC.

Concerning this clonotype: Sequence at one end of the junction differs from germline and may be a read error. The rearrangement joins TRBV5-1 to TRBJ1-5; D is uncertain. CDR1 and CDR2 (germline): SGHRS, YFSETQ. This CDR3 spans 15 amino acids. Here the CDR3 DNA reads TGTGCCAGCAGCTTGCGGGGTGATAGCAATCAGCCCCAGCATTTT. It encodes CASSLRGDSNQPQHF.

V gene TRBV6-2 or TRBV6-3 combines with J gene TRBJ1-2; maybe TRBD1 (6 bases). The CDR3 is 14 residues long. Trimming shortened V by 4 bases and J by 0 bases, and 9 bases separated the two germline ends. The germline V gene has CDR1 MNHEY and CDR2 SVGEGT. Here the CDR3 reads CASSFDRTNYGYTF. The DNA of the CDR3 is TGTGCCAGCAGTTTCGACAGGACTAACTATGGCTACACCTTC.

Details on this clonotype: This could be a read error, since a much larger clone is one nucleotide away. V is TRBV6-1 and J is TRBJ2-7; 9 bases line up with TRBD2. This CDR3 has 19 residues. Germline CDR1 MNHNS, CDR2 SASEGT. The CDR3 region has the DNA TGTGCCTGCAGCCCCTGGGCAGGTTGGGCTAGCGGGACTTCCTACGAGCAGTACTTC. It translates to CACSPWAGWASGTSYEQYF.

The CDR3 here is CASSFADDRERTQYF. Written as DNA, the CDR3 is TGTGCCAGCAGTTTCGCCGATGACAGGGAACGTACCCAGTACTTC. The genes are TRBV12-3 or TRBV12-4 and TRBJ2-5, with TRBD1 matching 7 bases. The V and J ends lost 3 bases and 8 bases, in that order; junction bases with no gene match: 12. This CDR3 comprises 15 residues.

The CDR3 loop reads CASSVGQGKSTEAFF. CDR3 sequence (DNA): TGTGCCAGCAGCGTAGGGCAGGGTAAGAGCACTGAAGCTTTCTTT. The rearrangement joins TRBV9 to TRBJ1-1; weak D call: TRBD1 (5 bases). The CDR3 runs to 15 residues. Germline V gene data show CDR1 as SGDLS and CDR2 as YYNGEE. V lost 0 bases, J lost 4 bases, and 13 bases lay in between. Combining the CDR3 with reference TRBV9 and TRBJ1-1 gives the whole variable domain DSGVTQTPKHLITATGQRVTLRCSPRSGDLSVYWYQQSLDQGLQFLIQYYNGEERAKGNILERFSAQQFPDLHSELNLSSLELGDSALYFCASSVGQGKSTEAFFGQGTRLTVV.

This clonotype was recorded many times. The rearrangement joins TRBV13 to TRBJ2-7; D is unresolved. The ends were cut back, 1 base at V and 3 bases at J, with 10 bases in the middle. CDR1 is PRHDT and CDR2 is FYEKMQ in the germline V gene (reference sequence). This CDR3 is 14 amino acids long. This CDR3 reads CASSLAPPHYEQYF. DNA of the CDR3: TGTGCCAGCAGCTTAGCCCCCCCCCACTACGAGCAGTACTTC.

This clonotype was seen a few times. The J gene is TRBJ2-1, the V gene TRBV19, with TRBD2 identical over 8 bases. V dropped 5 bases and J dropped 7; count of bases not matched to a gene: 10. CDR1 LNHDA and CDR2 SQIVND come from the germline V gene (reference sequence). The CDR3 has 15 residues. CDR3 region: CASSEAGARQNEQFF. The CDR3 region has the DNA TGTGCCAGTAGTGAAGCGGGGGCCAGGCAAAATGAGCAGTTCTTC.

This clonotype has a count of ten or more. This chain uses TRBV30 with TRBJ2-7, with 7 nucleotides matching TRBD2. Trimming at V came to 3 bases and at J to 5 bases, leaving 13 bases not matched to a gene. Per the germline V gene, CDR1 is GTSNPN and CDR2 is SVGIG (reference sequence). CDR3 length equals 15 residues. In DNA form, the CDR3 reads TGTGCCTGGAGCCGATCACTAGCGTGGTCTCACGAGCAGTACTTC. It encodes CAWSRSLAWSHEQYF. Complete variable domain (other parts from reference TRBV30 and TRBJ2-7): SQTIHQWPATLVQPVGSPLSLECTVEGTSNPNLYWYRQAAGRGLQLLFYSVGIGQISSEVPQNLSASRPQDRQFILSSKKLLLSDSGFYLCAWSRSLAWSHEQYFGPGTRLTVT.

A few counts support this clonotype. Here the CDR3 reads CASSSDSVQETQYF. The CDR3 region has the DNA TGTGCCAGCAGCTCGGACAGCGTACAAGAGACCCAGTACTTC. The chain couples TRBV5-4 to TRBJ2-5; D may be TRBD1 (6 bases). The length of the CDR3 is 14 residues. Per germline, CDR1 SGHNT and CDR2 YYREEE (reference sequence). V was cut by 3 bases and J by 2 bases, with 11 bases left in between.

The chain employs TRBV12-3 or TRBV12-4 and TRBJ1-2, with 7 bases aligning to TRBD1. This CDR3 has 13 amino acids. V shed 6 bases, J shed 2 bases, and the junction held 3 bases outside the gene matches. CDR3 bases: TGTGCCAGCAGAATGGGACAGAACTATGGCTACACCTTC. It specifies CASRMGQNYGYTF.

This chain joins TRBV19 and TRBJ2-1; D ambiguous. Germline CDR1 reads LNHDA; CDR2 reads SQIVND (reference sequence). V was clipped by 5 bases and J by 5 bases, with 16 bases between them. The CDR3 sequence is 15 residues long. The CDR3 nucleotides are TGTGCCAGTAGTCCCCCGAACACCTTTGACAATGAGCAGTTCTTC. As protein: CASSPPNTFDNEQFF.

This clonotype was recorded many times. The chain combines TRBV20-1 with TRBJ2-5; 7 bases agree with TRBD2. Losses at the gene ends were 5 bases for V and 3 bases for J; bases not matched to a gene: 21. From germline, CDR1 is DFQATT and CDR2 SNEGSKA (reference sequence). The CDR3 loop spans 18 amino acids. This CDR3 is CSALRPTLGGRRKETQYF. In nucleotides, the CDR3 is TGCAGTGCTTTACGTCCCACACTGGGGGGGAGGCGAAAAGAGACCCAGTACTTC.

The rearrangement joins TRBV12-3 or TRBV12-4 to TRBJ2-1; D tentatively fits TRBD1 or TRBD2 (5 bases each). The CDR3 extends over 15 amino acids. CDR3 in DNA: TGTGCTAGTGGTTTGGCCCTGGGGGTGATCCATGAGCAGTTCTTC. Residues: CASGLALGVIHEQFF.

This clonotype was seen at least ten times. The chain links TRBV20-1 to TRBJ1-1; D possibly corresponds to TRBD1 (5 bases). The CDR3 extends over 15 amino acids. The V end lost 6 bases, the J end lost 4 bases, and 21 bases lay between the germline ends. In germline, CDR1 is DFQATT, CDR2 SNEGSKA (reference sequence). CDR3 sequence: CSANRGTHRSTEAFF. The CDR3 DNA reads TGCAGTGCCAACCGTGGTACCCACAGGTCCACTGAAGCTTTCTTT.

V usage is TRBV6-5 and J usage is TRBJ2-3, with 13 nucleotides matching TRBD2. The length of the CDR3 is 15 residues. V shed 10 bases and J 3 bases; nucleotides not matched to a gene: 7. Germline-derived CDR1 and CDR2 are MNHEY and SVGAGI. The CDR3 region is CATGLAGDGTDTQYF. CDR3 sequence (DNA): TGTGCCACCGGACTAGCGGGAGATGGGACAGATACGCAGTATTTT.

Only one count was recorded for this clonotype. The chain combines TRBV5-1 with TRBJ2-7; D ambiguous. Germline V gene sequence: CDR1 SGHRS, CDR2 YFSETQ. V dropped 3 bases and J dropped 13 bases, with 17 bases sitting between them. The CDR3 length is 12 residues. Written as DNA, the CDR3 is TGCGCCAGCAGCTGTGACACCTACGAGTACTACTTC. Protein sequence: CASSCDTYEYYF.

This clonotype appeared many times. V gene TRBV20-1 combines with J gene TRBJ2-7; D call uncertain. The CDR3 is made up of 15 amino acids. The V and J ends lost 2 bases and 0 bases respectively, with 14 bases between them. Germline V gives CDR1 DFQATT, CDR2 SNEGSKA (reference sequence). The CDR3 is CSARSVDTLSYEQYF. The CDR3, as DNA: TGCAGTGCTAGAAGTGTTGACACCCTCTCCTACGAGCAGTACTTC.

This clonotype was seen repeatedly, ten times or more. This chain joins TRBV27 and TRBJ2-1, with 12 nucleotides matching TRBD2. The CDR3 is 14 amino acids. V trimming: 6 bases; J trimming: 5 bases; junction bases outside the gene matches: 2. CDR1 and CDR2 from the germline V gene are MNHEY and SMNVEV (reference sequence). The CDR3 is CASRTSGSNNEQFF. The DNA for the CDR3 is TGTGCCAGCAGGACTAGCGGGAGTAACAATGAGCAGTTCTTC.

V usage is TRBV7-8 and J usage is TRBJ2-3; D may match TRBD1 or TRBD2 (5 bases each). The CDR3 consists of 15 residues. Trimming took off 7 bases at V and 0 bases at J, with 14 bases between the two ends. Germline V gene sequence: CDR1 SGHVS, CDR2 FQNEAQ. Here the CDR3 reads CASTSGTLSTDTQYF. Here the CDR3 DNA reads TGTGCCAGCACCTCGGGGACCCTCAGCACAGATACGCAGTATTTT.

This sequence joins TRBV20-1 and TRBJ1-2; 7 nucleotides agree with TRBD1. CDR1 and CDR2 from the germline V gene are DFQATT and SNEGSKA (reference sequence). V lost 6 bases to trimming and J lost 1 base; unmatched junction nucleotides: 5. The CDR3 runs to 13 residues. CDR3: CSAPGQNNYGYTF. The CDR3 DNA is TGCAGTGCGCCGGGACAGAATAACTATGGCTACACCTTC.

V is TRBV4-3 and J is TRBJ1-2; D may be TRBD1 (6 bases). This CDR3 has 15 residues. The V end lost 4 bases, the J end lost 0 bases, and 12 bases lay between the germline ends. Germline CDR1 reads LGHNA; CDR2 reads YSLEER. Here the CDR3 reads CASSPRRTANYGYTF. In nucleotides, the CDR3 is TGCGCCAGCAGCCCCAGGAGGACAGCTAACTATGGCTACACCTTC.

This clonotype was recorded only once. The V and J genes are TRBV25-1 and TRBJ2-1; 13 bases fit TRBD2. V was pared by 6 bases and J by 5 bases, with 4 bases of the junction left unmatched. The germline CDR1 and CDR2 sequences are MGHDK and SYGVNS. The CDR3 covers 15 residues. CDR3 nucleotide sequence: TGTGCCAGCAGCCCCGGACTAGCGGGAGACAATGAGCAGTTCTTC. Its protein is CASSPGLAGDNEQFF.

This clonotype was observed at least ten times. A much larger clone lies a single base off, so this may be a read error. The gene calls are TRBV20-1 and TRBJ2-7; tentative D call: TRBD2 (6 bases). Between the trimmed V and J ends, which lost 1 base and 6 bases, there was a span of 16 bases. CDR3 length: 14 amino acids. Germline CDR1 reads DFQATT; CDR2 reads SNEGSKA (reference sequence). CDR3 nucleotides: TGCAGTGCTAGAGTTGGAGGGAATCCCTCCGAGCAGTACTTC. Residues: CSARVGGNPSEQYF.

This clonotype was seen at least ten times. J is TRBJ1-5 and V is TRBV25-1; D remains ambiguous. Germline V gene data show CDR1 as MGHDK and CDR2 as SYGVNS. The V end was cut by 3 bases, the J end by 5 bases, with 20 bases between. The CDR3 totals 17 residues. The CDR3 spells CASSEDTCRTSHQPQHF. The DNA of the CDR3 is TGTGCCAGCAGTGAGGATACGTGTAGGACCAGCCATCAGCCCCAGCATTTT.

The chain links TRBV29-1 to TRBJ1-2; D is unclear. In germline, CDR1 is SQVTM, CDR2 ANQGSEA. The V and J ends lost 7 bases and 4 bases respectively, with 16 bases between them. This CDR3 has 13 residues. CDR3 DNA: TGCAGCGATGTTAGTTCGGGTACCTATGGCTACACCTTC. It codes for CSDVSSGTYGYTF.

This clonotype occurred many times. V usage is TRBV27 and J usage is TRBJ2-7; possible D gene TRBD1, 6 bases. CDR3 size: 14 residues. In germline, CDR1 is MNHEY, CDR2 SMNVEV (reference sequence). The germline V and J ends were trimmed by 5 bases and 2 bases, with 13 bases remaining between them. The CDR3 DNA is TGTGCCAGCAGTCCATCACAGGGTCCCTACGAGCAGTACTTC. Translated, it gives CASSPSQGPYEQYF.

V usage is TRBV4-1 and J usage is TRBJ1-1; 8 nucleotides line up with TRBD1. The CDR3 consists of 14 residues. The germline CDR1 and CDR2 sequences are MGHRA and YSYEKL. The V segment lost 4 bases and the J segment 2 bases; nucleotides outside the gene matches: 3. The CDR3 DNA follows: TGCGCCAGCAGCCCGACAGGGGCTAACACTGAAGCTTTCTTT. It yields the protein CASSPTGANTEAFF.

This clonotype rates as medium-sized. The V gene is TRBV9, the J gene TRBJ1-2; TRBD1 matches at 11 bases. This CDR3 region has 14 residues. V trimming: 2 bases; J trimming: 8 bases; junction bases outside the gene matches: 5. Germline V gene sequence: CDR1 SGDLS, CDR2 YYNGEE. CDR3 sequence: CASSVNRDRGGYTF. In DNA form, the CDR3 reads TGTGCCAGCAGCGTGAACCGGGACAGGGGGGGCTACACCTTC.

This clonotype ranks as medium-sized. J is TRBJ1-5 and V is TRBV7-2; D gene ambiguous. V shed 4 bases and J shed 2 bases, with 12 bases lying between them. This CDR3 is 15 amino acids long. Germline loops: CDR1 SGHTA, CDR2 FQGNSA. The CDR3 sequence: CASSSQAFGNQPQHF. CDR3 in DNA: TGTGCCAGCAGCTCCCAGGCTTTTGGCAATCAGCCCCAGCATTTT.